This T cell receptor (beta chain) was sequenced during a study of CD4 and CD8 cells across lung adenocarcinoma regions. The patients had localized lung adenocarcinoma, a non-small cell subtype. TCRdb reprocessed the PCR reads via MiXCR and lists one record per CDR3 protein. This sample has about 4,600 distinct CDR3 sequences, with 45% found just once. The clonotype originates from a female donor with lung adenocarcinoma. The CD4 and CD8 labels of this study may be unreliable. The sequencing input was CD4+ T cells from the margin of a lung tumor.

The CDR3 sequence is CAWSRPASYEQYF. As DNA, the CDR3 is TGTGCCTGGAGTCGGCCGGCCTCCTACGAGCAGTACTTC. The chain has TRBV30 and TRBJ2-1; unclear D gene. Matching the DNA end better, TRBJ2-7 makes the J call doubtful. Germline CDR1 is GTSNPN and CDR2 is SVGIG (reference sequence). The CDR3 length is 13 residues.